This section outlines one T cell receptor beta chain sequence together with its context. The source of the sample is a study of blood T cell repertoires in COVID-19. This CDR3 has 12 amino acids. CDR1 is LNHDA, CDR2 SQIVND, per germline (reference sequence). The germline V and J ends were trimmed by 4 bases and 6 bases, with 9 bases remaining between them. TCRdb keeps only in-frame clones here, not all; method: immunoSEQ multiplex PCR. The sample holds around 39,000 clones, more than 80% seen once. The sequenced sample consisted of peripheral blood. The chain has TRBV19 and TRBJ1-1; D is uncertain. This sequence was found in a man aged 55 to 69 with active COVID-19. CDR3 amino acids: CASSTLAAEAFF. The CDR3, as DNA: TGTGCCAGTAGTACCCTGGCAGCTGAAGCTTTCTTT.